The present T cell receptor beta chain was sequenced within a study of beta chain features in type 1 diabetes. Regarding the study as a whole: Type 1 diabetes patients had TCRB CDR3s that were shorter (moderately but significantly so) in all four CD4+ subsets.

Cells sorted by CD45RO/CCR7/CD25/CD127/CD95/CD27 comprised CD4+ naive, central memory, regulatory and stem cell-like memory cells. All of the sorted populations showed purity greater than 98%. The investigators reverse transcribed all of the isolated RNA, so they sequenced expressed TCRB transcripts. Assay: immunoSEQ multiplex PCR; the TCRdb copy retains only in-frame clones and omits some. The sample consists of about 340,000 clones, roughly 8.8% of them appearing once. About this clone: Antigen: not known.

There are 14 residues in the CDR3. V dropped 3 bases and J dropped 0 bases, with 6 bases sitting between them. The germline CDR1 and CDR2 sequences are SGHAT and FQNNGV. This sequence joins TRBV11-2 and TRBJ1-3; no clear D. This TCR was sampled from a man younger than 40 with type 1 diabetes. Input material: central memory CD4+ T cells from blood. Here the CDR3 reads CASSLTSSGNTIYF. Here the CDR3 DNA reads TGTGCCAGCAGCTTGACCAGCTCTGGAAACACCATATATTTT.